This T cell receptor (beta chain) was found in a study of T cells after yellow fever vaccination. This clonotype has a handful of counts. The CDR3 contains 13 residues. The J segment lost 7 bases and the V segment lost 4 bases, leaving 6 bases of the junction unmatched. The germline CDR1 and CDR2 sequences are SGHRS and YFSETQ. TCRdb reprocessed the 5' RACE reads with MiXCR, giving one entry per CDR3 protein. The sample holds around 590,000 distinct CDR3 sequences, over 9% seen once. The clonotype comes from a man aged 30 to 39 who received the YFV17D yellow fever vaccine. The chain joins TRBV5-1 to TRBJ1-2, with TRBD1 matching 8 bases. Sequencing used PBMCs, obtained on the day of the yellow fever booster vaccination. The CDR3 DNA reads as TGCGCCAGCAGCGGAGACAGGGGCGGTGGCTACACCTTC. This codes for CASSGDRGGGYTF. The whole variable domain, remainder taken from reference TRBV5-1 and TRBJ1-2, is KAGVTQTPRYLIKTRGQQVTLSCSPISGHRSVSWYQQTPGQGLQFLFEYFSETQRNKGNFPGRFSGRQFSNSRSEMNVSTLELGDSALYLCASSGDRGGGYTFGSGTRLTVV.